Given below is one T cell receptor beta chain in context. The entry originates in a study of blood T cell repertoires in COVID-19. V gave up 5 bases and J gave up 8 bases; unmatched junction bases: 4. The CDR3 runs 15 residues. From germline, CDR1 is WSHSY and CDR2 SAAADI. This table comes from immunoSEQ multiplex PCR, and its TCRdb copy is limited to in-frame clones, with some not included. The sample includes roughly 110,000 clones, 80% to 90% of them seen just once. The gene calls are TRBV10-2 and TRBJ2-1; TRBD2 aligns across 15 bases. This TCR derives from a middle-aged man with acute or convalescent COVID-19. Sequences were obtained from peripheral blood. This CDR3 reads CASSWTSGGADEQFF. For the CDR3, the DNA is TGCGCCAGCAGTTGGACTAGCGGGGGGGCCGATGAGCAGTTCTTC.